This T cell receptor beta chain was recorded in a study of cytomegalovirus exposure and HLA in healthy donors. Study overall: The 90 to 150 validation repertoires used a platform that matched the one used for the 600 to 700 first-cohort repertoires, as a later analysis reported. Findings of the study overall: The classifier reportedly diagnosed cytomegalovirus status with high specificity and sensitivity. The authors listed approximately 150 TCR beta chains as cytomegalovirus-associated.

Note on this clone: Its antigen is unidentified.

The V segment lost 2 bases and the J segment 8 bases; nucleotides outside the gene matches: 10. The CDR3 length is 17 residues. Germline V lookup: CDR1 SGHNT, CDR2 YYREEE (reference sequence). The data were produced by immunoSEQ multiplex PCR, yet TCRdb's version contains in-frame clones alone and is incomplete. The sample has tens of thousands of clones; just over 90% are singletons. The sequence was collected from a man aged 18 to 35 in good health and CMV-seronegative. Input material: PBMCs. The chain couples TRBV5-4 to TRBJ2-3; 14 positions match TRBD2. CDR3 protein: CASSLGPGLAGVGTQYF. CDR3 nucleotide sequence: TGTGCCAGCAGCTTAGGCCCGGGACTAGCGGGAGTAGGTACGCAGTATTTT.